This T cell receptor beta chain was found in a study of cytomegalovirus exposure and HLA in healthy donors (dated by TCRdb to about 2017). Some background on the complete study: In an earlier analysis of 550 to 750 of the donors, 276 Gb of sequence data and approximately 120 million unique TCR beta sequences from 150 million to 200 million T cells were reported. About 310 gigabases of sequencing data and some 85 million unique TCR sequences were included in an early release covering around 600 HLA-typed donors. Among the approximately 400 genotyped donors, about 83% belonged to the genetic ancestry cluster associated with self-reported Caucasian donors. The study aimed to test whether cataloging public T cell receptors could reveal signatures of past pathogen exposure. The study used immunosequencing to profile the T cell repertoires of approximately 630 subjects and linked those repertoires to cytomegalovirus serostatus. Besides the first cohort of 666 subjects, a separate validation cohort made up of 95 to 150 different subjects was used. To predict cytomegalovirus infection status, the study brought together high-throughput TCR immunosequencing, statistical association of individual TCRs with disease status, and machine learning. In a later analysis, previously published TCR beta repertoires from 666 donors were re-analyzed and high-resolution HLA genotyping was added so that TCR occurrence patterns could be studied. Rather than drawing on any new phenotypic data, the later analysis identified candidate immune exposures from TCR beta sequences and the way those sequences occurred across donors. In an earlier analysis of over 550 of the donors, high-throughput TCR beta sequencing was used to judge whether each TCR beta V gene segment behaved as functional or pseudogenic. Donor age, sex, ethnicity and CMV serostatus were compiled alongside the repertoire data. A later genetic analysis took genome-wide SNP genotypes for about 55% of the 666 donors and used that subset as a discovery cohort. Every discovery cohort repertoire had been produced on one sequencing platform. HLA typing included class I and class II loci at four-digit resolution. Typing coverage varied by locus: roughly 620-640 donors for A, B, C, DRB1 and DQB1; about 520 for DQA1; over 600 for DPA1; roughly 450 for DPB1. Because of strong linkage in the cohort, 4 to 6 DR-DQ haplotypes were treated as single units for association and clustering. Among about 410 genotyped donors of the cohort, an average of around 250,000 unique TCR beta nucleotide sequences was sequenced per donor, of which about 19% were non-productive.

The junction shows trimming of 0 bases on V and 0 bases on J, and the gene matches do not reach 4 bases of it. From the germline V gene, CDR1 is SGHTA and CDR2 is FQGNSA. Counted from cysteine to phenylalanine, this CDR3 has 16 amino acids. The read is trimmed to its CDR3 DNA, 48 bases read in frame from base 1. Receptor amplification or capture employed the immunoSEQ multiplex PCR assay. A mixture of 60 forward primers for TCR Vbeta segments and 13 reverse primers for TCR Jbeta segments was used in the multiplex PCR. The CDR3 region of rearranged TCR beta genes was amplified from genomic DNA with a multiplex PCR assay. Amplified TCR beta libraries were sequenced as 87-base-pair reads on the Illumina HiSeq System. The source study handled its data this way. Across the 500 to 700 repertoires, a later analysis counted roughly 84 million unique TCR beta chains, roughly 11 million of which were shared by at least two donors. Raw reads were error-corrected and collapsed into unique sequences by a nearest-neighbor algorithm in which closely related sequences were merged to remove PCR and sequencing errors. To assign V, D and J gene segments, CDR3 sequences were aligned to IMGT reference sequences. For a sequence to be retained, at least a six-nucleotide match to both a V gene segment and a J gene segment was required. A rearrangement was called productive if the CDR3 had no stop codons and remained in frame with V and J, and every other rearrangement was called non-productive. Following IMGT convention, CDR3 was defined as the stretch from the second conserved V-encoded cysteine up to the conserved J-encoded phenylalanine. The earlier analysis of a few hundred of the donors excluded sequences that lacked an unambiguous match to a single V gene segment. In an earlier analysis of 587 of the donors, V segments were called functional above 56.7% productive rearrangements and were called segregating when the between-donor standard deviation exceeded 5%. A statistical classification framework was developed to diagnose cytomegalovirus status using the catalog of TCR beta chain sequences. In a later analysis, TCR nucleotide sequences were compared against IMGT/GENE-DB human TR gene sequences so that V and J genes could be assigned. A later analysis assigned CDR3 sequences and most-parsimonious VDJ recombination scenarios with the TCRdist pipeline. In a later analysis, every TCR beta chain was defined by the combination of its CDR3 amino acid sequence and its V-gene family, and reads without a unique V-gene family were dropped. To address suspected cross-contamination and a sequencing artifact, a later analysis removed under 600 highly shared, low-generation-probability nucleotide sequences. For each public chain, a later analysis derived a clonal expansion index from normalized ranks of inferred template counts within each repertoire. In a later analysis, generation probabilities were computed using a VDJ recombination model fitted to out-of-frame rearrangements, and the results were checked against IGoR. In a later analysis, hypergeometric tests were used to score TCR-TCR, TCR-HLA and TCR-CMV co-occurrence, with a repertoire-size bias correction applied to TCR pairs. A later analysis estimated false discovery rates by permuting HLA or CMV assignments 20 times. In a later analysis, co-occurring TCRs were grouped using DBSCAN, with TCRdist sequence similarity added in when clustering inside HLA-allele-positive subsets. Repertoires with fewer than 30,000 or more than 120,000 public chains were left out of co-occurrence clustering, as were five repertoires with anomalous nucleotide sharing. Not all clones reach the TCRdb copy of this immuneACCESS table, which keeps in-frame sequences only. Checked studies attribute under half of the gap to unresolved V genes and leave the rest unexplained. The DNA was the basis for D and trimming; V, J and clone size are from that table. In this sample the table shows about 150,000 clones, around two thirds of which occur a single time. Of the sample, less than 11% is held by the ten largest clones.

The cohort comprised fewer than 750 healthy bone marrow donors. All cohort members were sampled while nominally healthy, although unrecorded immune exposures were likely present. The donor tested CMV seropositive, placing the donor among the roughly 300 seropositive members of the cohort. A peripheral blood sample was provided by each donor, and peripheral blood mononuclear cells were used for TCR beta sequencing. Genomic DNA extraction from the blood cell samples was performed with the Qiagen DNeasy Blood Extraction Kit. Overall results and qualifications from the work: Most CMV-associated TCR beta chains appeared to be HLA-restricted in a later analysis, and the HLA associations seemed to be driven largely by CMV exposure. Correlated functional status among segregating V segments might be attributable to linkage disequilibrium, but an unknown experimental factor could not be ruled out. A further reported finding was that TCR beta sequences accurately predicted the HLA-A and HLA-B alleles for most subjects in the first cohort. The authors suggested that the approach could potentially be generalized to other disease states and immunological phenotypes. A cluster of highly shared sequence variants was judged likely to be a technical artifact of the sequencing pipeline. A later genetic analysis reported fewer N-insertions in productive TCRs among donors in an Asian-associated ancestry cluster than the roughly 620-donor mean. Some IMGT-functional V segments, including TRBV6-2 and TRBV6-3, could not be distinguished by the 87-base-pair reads and were therefore excluded. Because some donors lacked HLA typing at each locus, the association tests relied only on the typed subset. In both the original and validation cohorts, the classifier was reported to diagnose cytomegalovirus status with high specificity and sensitivity. The presence/absence analyses assumed that sequencing depth was roughly uniform across donors, and that assumption may not be true. While some public TCRs were present in many individuals, most TCR sequences turned up only very rarely across donors. In a later analysis, HLA-associated TCR beta chains were found to be more clonally expanded and to have lower generation probabilities than equally common non-associated chains. At a false discovery rate of 0.05, a later analysis linked roughly 17,000 TCR beta sequences to specific HLA alleles. According to a later analysis, parvovirus B19, influenza, CMV and Epstein-Barr virus appeared linked to several top co-occurrence clusters. A few of the identified cytomegalovirus-associated TCR beta chains were confirmed in vitro to be specific for cytomegalovirus antigens. Assigning TCR associations to individual alleles was difficult when HLA alleles, especially DR and DQ, strongly co-occurred. In a later genetic analysis, a missense DCLRE1C variant was associated with V-gene and J-gene trimming of TCR beta chains, and the association was replicated in an independent cohort. CMV serostatus was the only immune exposure information available for the cohort. In a later analysis, TCR association rates were found to vary across HLA loci, with the most associated TCRs seen for DRB1 alleles and the fewest for HLA-C alleles. Because counts were too low, fewer than 20 rarely observed V segments, including chromosome 9 orphons, were excluded from the earlier analysis of around 590 of the donors. The study listed 150 to 200 TCR beta chains as associated with cytomegalovirus. In an earlier analysis of some 640 of the donors, most TCR beta V segments were observed in productive rearrangements about 87% or about 30% of the time, broadly matching IMGT annotations. The cohort was sequenced for TCR beta chains only, and without alpha or paired-chain data the features that could be detected were limited.

For this clone: Its binding antigen is unknown. No base qualities exist here, and no much larger clone lies one base off it.

The rearranged segments are TRBV7-2 and TRBJ2-7; TRBD1 matches 8 bases in the middle. Specimen: PBMCs. This clonotype was sampled from a man aged 25 to 40 in good health and CMV-seropositive. The DNA sequence reads TGTGCCAGCAGCTTAGCCGGGACAGGTAGCTCCTACGAGCAGTACTTC. Translated, it reads CASSLAGTGSSYEQYF. Reference TRBV7-2 and TRBJ2-7 genes cover what lies past the CDR3, so the full variable domain is GAGVSQSPSNKVTEKGKDVELRCDPISGHTALYWYRQSLGQGLEFLIYFQGNSAPDKSGLPSDRFSAERTGGSVSTLTIQRTQQEDSAVYLCASSLAGTGSSYEQYFGPGTRLTVT.